Listed here are 4 T cell receptor beta chains from one sample, sequenced in a study of blood T cell repertoires in COVID-19. TCRdb's copy holds only in-frame clones and misses some; the assay was immunoSEQ multiplex PCR. The table shows about 190,000 clones, with roughly 80% occurring only once. Sequencing was carried out using peripheral blood. These receptors came from a woman between 40 and 55 years old with acute or convalescent COVID-19.

The V call is TRBV5-1, the J call TRBJ2-7, with D uncertain. The ends were cut back, 2 bases at V and 7 bases at J, with 16 bases in the middle. Germline lookup yields CDR1 SGHRS and CDR2 YFSETQ. The CDR3 is 14 amino acids. DNA of the CDR3: TGCGCCAGCAGCTTTACTACCGACCCCTTTGAGCAGTACTTC. Translation: CASSFTTDPFEQYF.

This chain joins TRBV6-5 and TRBJ1-6; 7 bases align to TRBD1. J gave up 7 bases and V 2 bases, and 8 bases lay outside the gene matches. Germline V gives CDR1 MNHEY, CDR2 SVGAGI. The CDR3 has 16 amino acids. For the CDR3, the DNA is TGTGCCAGCAGTTACCGCAGGGGGAATAAGAATTCACCCCTCCACTTT. This sequence encodes CASSYRRGNKNSPLHF.

V usage is TRBV25-1 and J usage is TRBJ2-1, with D possibly matching TRBD2 (6 bases). CDR1 and CDR2 from the germline V gene are MGHDK and SYGVNS. The CDR3 has 11 amino acids. Trimming cost V 10 bases and J 6 bases, with 10 bases left between them. The CDR3 bases are TGTGCCATTTGGGGAGGCAATGAGCAGTTCTTC. This encodes CAIWGGNEQFF.

This rearrangement joins TRBV7-6 to TRBJ1-3; no clear D gene. V was trimmed by 2 bases and J by 1 base, leaving 15 bases between them. The length of the CDR3 is 17 residues. CDR1 is SGHVS and CDR2 is FNYEAQ in the germline V gene. CDR3 nucleotides: TGTGCCAGCAGCTTATCCCCTTTGGCCTCGTCTGGAAACACCATATATTTT. This codes for CASSLSPLASSGNTIYF.